There are a few counts of the clone carrying this TCR beta chain. Its antigen is unidentified. These data belong to a study of cytomegalovirus exposure and HLA in healthy donors. Whole-study findings and limits: Excluded were some V segments that proved indistinguishable, including TRBV6-2 and TRBV6-3.

The germline V gene encodes CDR1 MNHEY and CDR2 SVGAGI. Trimming cost V 0 bases and J 5 bases, with 16 bases left between them. The CDR3 length is 16 residues. Primers for the PCR totalled 60 Vbeta and 13 Jbeta. Measured with immunoSEQ multiplex PCR; TCRdb has only the in-frame clones, and not every one. This table has about 190,000 clones, around four fifths appearing once. The chain links TRBV6-5 to TRBJ1-1; D remains ambiguous. The TCR sequence derives from a man in his forties or fifties in good health and CMV-seronegative. Sequences were obtained from PBMCs. DNA for the CDR3: TGTGCCAGCAGTTACTCGTCCCGGGGATCGTGGACTGAAGCTTTCTTT. It specifies CASSYSSRGSWTEAFF.